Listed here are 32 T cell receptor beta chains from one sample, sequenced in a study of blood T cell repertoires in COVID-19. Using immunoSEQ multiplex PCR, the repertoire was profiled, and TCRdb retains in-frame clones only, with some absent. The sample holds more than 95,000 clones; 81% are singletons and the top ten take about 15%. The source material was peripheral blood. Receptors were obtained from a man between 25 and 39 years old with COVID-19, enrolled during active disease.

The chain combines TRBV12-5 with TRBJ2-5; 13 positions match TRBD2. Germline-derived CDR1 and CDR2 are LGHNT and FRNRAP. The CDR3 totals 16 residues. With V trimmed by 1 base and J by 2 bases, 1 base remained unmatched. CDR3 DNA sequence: TGTGCTAGTGGTTTGGGACTAGCGGGAGGTCAAGAGACCCAGTACTTC. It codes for CASGLGLAGGQETQYF.

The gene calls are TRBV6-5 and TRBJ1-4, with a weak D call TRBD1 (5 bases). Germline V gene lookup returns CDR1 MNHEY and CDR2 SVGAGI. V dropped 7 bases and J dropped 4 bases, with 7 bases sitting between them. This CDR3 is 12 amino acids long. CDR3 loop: CASKGLNEKLFF. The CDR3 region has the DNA TGTGCCAGCAAGGGACTTAATGAAAAACTGTTTTTT.

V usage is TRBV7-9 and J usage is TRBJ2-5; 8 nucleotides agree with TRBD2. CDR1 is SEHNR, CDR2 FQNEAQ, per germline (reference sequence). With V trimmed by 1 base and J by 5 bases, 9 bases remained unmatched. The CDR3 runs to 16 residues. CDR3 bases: TGTGCCAGCAGCTTAGGGACCGGCGGGAGGCGGGAGACCCAGTACTTC. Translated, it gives CASSLGTGGRRETQYF.

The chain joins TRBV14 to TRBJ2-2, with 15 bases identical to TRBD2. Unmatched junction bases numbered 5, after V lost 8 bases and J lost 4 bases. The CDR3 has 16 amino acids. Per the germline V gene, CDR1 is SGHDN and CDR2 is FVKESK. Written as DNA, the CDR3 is TGTGCCAGCGGGACTAGCGGGAGGATGTCCACCGGGGAGCTGTTTTTT. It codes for CASGTSGRMSTGELFF.

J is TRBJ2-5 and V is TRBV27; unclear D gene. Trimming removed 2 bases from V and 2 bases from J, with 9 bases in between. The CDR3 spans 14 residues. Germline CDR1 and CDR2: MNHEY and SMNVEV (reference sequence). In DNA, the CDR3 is TGTGCCAGCAGTTTAGGCCCCAGGCAAGAGACCCAGTACTTC. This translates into CASSLGPRQETQYF.

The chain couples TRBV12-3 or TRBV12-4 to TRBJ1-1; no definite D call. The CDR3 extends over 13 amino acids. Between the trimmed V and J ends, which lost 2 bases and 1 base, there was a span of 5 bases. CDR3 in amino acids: CASSLPGNTEAFF. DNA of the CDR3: TGTGCCAGCAGTTTACCAGGGAACACTGAAGCTTTCTTT.

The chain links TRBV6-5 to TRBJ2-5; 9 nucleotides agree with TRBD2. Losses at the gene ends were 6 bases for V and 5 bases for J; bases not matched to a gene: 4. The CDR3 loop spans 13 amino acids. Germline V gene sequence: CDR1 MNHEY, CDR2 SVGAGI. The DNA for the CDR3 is TGTGCCAGCAGAATAGCGGGAGACGAGACCCAGTACTTC. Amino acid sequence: CASRIAGDETQYF.

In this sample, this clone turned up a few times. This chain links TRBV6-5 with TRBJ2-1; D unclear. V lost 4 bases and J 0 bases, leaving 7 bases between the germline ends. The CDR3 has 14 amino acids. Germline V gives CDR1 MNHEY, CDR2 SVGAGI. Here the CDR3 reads CASSSLSSYNEQFF. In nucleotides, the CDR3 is TGTGCCAGCAGTTCTTTGAGCTCCTACAATGAGCAGTTCTTC.

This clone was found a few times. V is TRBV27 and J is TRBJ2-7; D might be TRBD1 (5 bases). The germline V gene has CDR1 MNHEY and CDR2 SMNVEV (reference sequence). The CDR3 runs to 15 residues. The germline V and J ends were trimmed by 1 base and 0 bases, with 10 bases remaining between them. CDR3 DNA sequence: TGTGCCAGCAGTTTATACCAGGGAAGCTCCTACGAGCAGTACTTC. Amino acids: CASSLYQGSSYEQYF.

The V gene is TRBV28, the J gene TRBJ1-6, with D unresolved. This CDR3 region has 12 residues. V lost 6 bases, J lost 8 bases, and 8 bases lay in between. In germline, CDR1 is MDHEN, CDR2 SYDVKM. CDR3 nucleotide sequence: TGTGCCAGCAGCGAAGAGGATTCACCCCTCCACTTT. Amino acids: CASSEEDSPLHF.

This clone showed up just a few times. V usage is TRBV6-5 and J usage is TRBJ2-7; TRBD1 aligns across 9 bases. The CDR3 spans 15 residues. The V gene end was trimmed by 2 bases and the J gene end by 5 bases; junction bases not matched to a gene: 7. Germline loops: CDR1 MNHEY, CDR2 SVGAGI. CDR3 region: CASSYNRGQGHEQYF. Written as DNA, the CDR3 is TGTGCCAGCAGTTACAATAGGGGACAGGGCCACGAGCAGTACTTC.

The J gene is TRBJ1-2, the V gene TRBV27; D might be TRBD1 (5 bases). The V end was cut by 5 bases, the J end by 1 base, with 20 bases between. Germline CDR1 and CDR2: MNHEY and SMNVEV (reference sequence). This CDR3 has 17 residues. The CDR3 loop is CASSPQVGAKINYGYTF. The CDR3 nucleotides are TGTGCCAGCAGTCCACAGGTTGGGGCGAAGATTAACTATGGCTACACCTTC.

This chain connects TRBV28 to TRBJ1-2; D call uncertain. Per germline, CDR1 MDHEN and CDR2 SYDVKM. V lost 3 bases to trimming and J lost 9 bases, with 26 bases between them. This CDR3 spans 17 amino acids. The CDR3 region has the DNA TGTGCCAGCAGTTTCGATTTCTTTGGTTCCGGTTCTAGAAGCTACACCTTC. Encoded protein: CASSFDFFGSGSRSYTF.

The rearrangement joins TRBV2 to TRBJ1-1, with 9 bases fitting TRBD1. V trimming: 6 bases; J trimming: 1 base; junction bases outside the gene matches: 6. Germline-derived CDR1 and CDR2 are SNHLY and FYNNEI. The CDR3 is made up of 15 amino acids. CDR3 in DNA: TGTGCCAGCAGCCCTCGACAGGGGGAGAACACTGAAGCTTTCTTT. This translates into CASSPRQGENTEAFF.

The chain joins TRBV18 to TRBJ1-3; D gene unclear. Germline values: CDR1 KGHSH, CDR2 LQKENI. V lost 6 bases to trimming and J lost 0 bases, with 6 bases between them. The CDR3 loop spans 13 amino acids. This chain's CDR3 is CASSRDSGNTIYF. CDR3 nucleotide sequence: TGTGCCAGCTCCCGGGACTCTGGAAACACCATATATTTT.

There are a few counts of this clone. Written as DNA, the CDR3 is TGTGCCAGCAGCCGGGAACGGCTAGCGGGGGGGCAGGGATTAGACAATGAGCAGTTCTTC. Translated: CASSRERLAGGQGLDNEQFF. The chain recombines TRBV7-9 with TRBJ2-1; TRBD2 matches at 12 bases. CDR1 SEHNR and CDR2 FQNEAQ come from the germline V gene (reference sequence). J lost 5 bases, V lost 5 bases, and 19 bases had no gene match. The CDR3 extends over 20 amino acids. The full variable domain, in which reference TRBV7-9 and TRBJ2-1 provide the parts outside the CDR3, is DTGVSQNPRHKITKRGQNVTFRCDPISEHNRLYWYRQTLGQGPEFLTYFQNEAQLEKSRLLSDRFSAERPKGSFSTLEIQRTEQGDSAMYLCASSRERLAGGQGLDNEQFFGPGTRLTVL.

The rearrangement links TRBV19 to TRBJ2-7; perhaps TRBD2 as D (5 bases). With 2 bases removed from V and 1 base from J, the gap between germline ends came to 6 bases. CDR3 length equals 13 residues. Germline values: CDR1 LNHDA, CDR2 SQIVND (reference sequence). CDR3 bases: TGTGCCAGTAGTATACGGGATTCCTACGAGCAGTACTTC. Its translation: CASSIRDSYEQYF.

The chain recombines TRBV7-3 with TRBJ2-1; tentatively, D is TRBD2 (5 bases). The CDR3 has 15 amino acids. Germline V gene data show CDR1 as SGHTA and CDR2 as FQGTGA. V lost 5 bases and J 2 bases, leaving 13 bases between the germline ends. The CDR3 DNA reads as TGTGCCAGCAGCCCCGGAGGCAGTCCCTACAATGAGCAGTTCTTC. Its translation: CASSPGGSPYNEQFF.

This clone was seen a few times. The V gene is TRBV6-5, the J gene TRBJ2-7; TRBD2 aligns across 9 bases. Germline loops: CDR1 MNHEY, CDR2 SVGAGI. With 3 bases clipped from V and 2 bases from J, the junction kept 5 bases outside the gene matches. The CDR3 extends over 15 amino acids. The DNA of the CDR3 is TGTGCCAGCAGTTATCAGCGGGGGGTCCCCTACGAGCAGTACTTC. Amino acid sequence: CASSYQRGVPYEQYF.

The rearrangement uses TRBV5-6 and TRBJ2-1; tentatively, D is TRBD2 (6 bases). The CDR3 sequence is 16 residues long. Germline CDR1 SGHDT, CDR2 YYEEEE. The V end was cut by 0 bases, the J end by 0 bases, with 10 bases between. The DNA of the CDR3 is TGTGCCAGCAGCTTGGGGGCGGGAACCTCCTACAATGAGCAGTTCTTC. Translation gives CASSLGAGTSYNEQFF. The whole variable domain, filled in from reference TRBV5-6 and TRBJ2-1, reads DAGVTQSPTHLIKTRGQQVTLRCSPKSGHDTVSWYQQALGQGPQFIFQYYEEEERQRGNFPDRFSGHQFPNYSSELNVNALLLGDSALYLCASSLGAGTSYNEQFFGPGTRLTVL.

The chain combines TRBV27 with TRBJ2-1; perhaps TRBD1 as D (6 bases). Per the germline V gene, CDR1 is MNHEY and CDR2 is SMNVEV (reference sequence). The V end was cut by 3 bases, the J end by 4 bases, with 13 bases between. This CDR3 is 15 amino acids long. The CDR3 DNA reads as TGTGCCAGCAGTTTTTCGACAGGTCCTTACAATGAGCAGTTCTTC. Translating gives CASSFSTGPYNEQFF.

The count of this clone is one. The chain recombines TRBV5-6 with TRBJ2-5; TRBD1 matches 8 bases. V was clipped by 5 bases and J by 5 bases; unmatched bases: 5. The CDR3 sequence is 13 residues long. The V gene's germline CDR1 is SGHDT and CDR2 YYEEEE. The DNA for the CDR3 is TGTGCCAGCAGGACAGGGGCCCCGGAGACCCAGTACTTC. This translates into CASRTGAPETQYF.

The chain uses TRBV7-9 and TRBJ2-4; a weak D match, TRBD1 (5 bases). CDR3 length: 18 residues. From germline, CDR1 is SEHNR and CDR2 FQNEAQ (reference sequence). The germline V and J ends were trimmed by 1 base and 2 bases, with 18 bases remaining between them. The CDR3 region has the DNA TGTGCCAGCAGCTTAGGGTTGCGGCCAGGGATAACCAAAAACATTCAGTACTTC. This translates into CASSLGLRPGITKNIQYF.

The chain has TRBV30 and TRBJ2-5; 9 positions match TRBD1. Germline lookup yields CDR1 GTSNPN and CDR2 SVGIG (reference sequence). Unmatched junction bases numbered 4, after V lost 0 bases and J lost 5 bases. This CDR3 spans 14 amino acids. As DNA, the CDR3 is TGTGCCTGGAGTGTACAGGGGGCGCGTGAGACCCAGTACTTC. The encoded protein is CAWSVQGARETQYF.

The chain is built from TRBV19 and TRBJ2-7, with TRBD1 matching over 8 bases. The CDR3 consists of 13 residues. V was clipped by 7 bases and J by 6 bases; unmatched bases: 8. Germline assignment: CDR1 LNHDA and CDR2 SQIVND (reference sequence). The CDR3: CASMRQGAGEQYF. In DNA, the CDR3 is TGTGCCAGTATGAGGCAGGGGGCTGGCGAGCAGTACTTC.

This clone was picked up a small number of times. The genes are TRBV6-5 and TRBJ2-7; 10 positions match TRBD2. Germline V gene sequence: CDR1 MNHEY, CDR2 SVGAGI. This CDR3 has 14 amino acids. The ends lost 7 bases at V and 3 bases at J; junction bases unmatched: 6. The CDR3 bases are TGTGCCAGCACCCCCCTAGCGGGAGTCTACGAGCAGTACTTC. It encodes CASTPLAGVYEQYF.

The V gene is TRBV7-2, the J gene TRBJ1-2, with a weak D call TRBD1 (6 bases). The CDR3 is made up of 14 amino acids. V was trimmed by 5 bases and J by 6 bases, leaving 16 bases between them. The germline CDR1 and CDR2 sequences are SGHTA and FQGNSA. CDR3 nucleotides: TGTGCCAGCAGCCCCCTGGGGGGGCGGGATGGCTACACCTTC. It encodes CASSPLGGRDGYTF.

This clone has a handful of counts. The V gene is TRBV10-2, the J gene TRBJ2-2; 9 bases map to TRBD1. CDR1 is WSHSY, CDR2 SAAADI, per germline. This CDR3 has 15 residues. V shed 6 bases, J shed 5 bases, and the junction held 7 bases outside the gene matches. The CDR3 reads CASRIRDRETGELFF. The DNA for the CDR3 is TGCGCCAGCAGAATCCGGGACAGGGAAACCGGGGAGCTGTTTTTT.

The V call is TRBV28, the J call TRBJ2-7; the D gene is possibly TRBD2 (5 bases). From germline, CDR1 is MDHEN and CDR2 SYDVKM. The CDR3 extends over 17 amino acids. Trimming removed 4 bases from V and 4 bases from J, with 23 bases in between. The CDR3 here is CASSSPRAGRSIYEQYF. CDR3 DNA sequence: TGTGCCAGCAGTTCTCCCCGGGCGGGCAGGAGTATTTACGAGCAGTACTTC.

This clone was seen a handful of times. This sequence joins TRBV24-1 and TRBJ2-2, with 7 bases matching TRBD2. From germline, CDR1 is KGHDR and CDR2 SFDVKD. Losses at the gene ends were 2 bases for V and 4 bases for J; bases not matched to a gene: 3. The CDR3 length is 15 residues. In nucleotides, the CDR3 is TGTGCCACCAGTGATTATAAGCGGGGCACCGGGGAGCTGTTTTTT. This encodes CATSDYKRGTGELFF.

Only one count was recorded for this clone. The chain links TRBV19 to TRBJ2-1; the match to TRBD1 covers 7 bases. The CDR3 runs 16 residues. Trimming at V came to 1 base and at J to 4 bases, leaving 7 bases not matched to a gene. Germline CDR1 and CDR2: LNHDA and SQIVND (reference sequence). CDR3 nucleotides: TGTGCCAGTAGTATAGGTCGGGACAGCCTGTACAATGAGCAGTTCTTC. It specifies CASSIGRDSLYNEQFF.

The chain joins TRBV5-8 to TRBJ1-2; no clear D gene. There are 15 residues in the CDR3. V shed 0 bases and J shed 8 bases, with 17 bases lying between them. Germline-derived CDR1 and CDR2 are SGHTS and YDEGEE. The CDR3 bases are TGTGCCAGCAGCTTGGTAAGCGTTGAAGCTGGCGGCTACACCTTC. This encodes CASSLVSVEAGGYTF. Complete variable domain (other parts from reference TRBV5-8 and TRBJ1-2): EAGVTQSPTHLIKTRGQQATLRCSPISGHTSVYWYQQALGLGLQFLLWYDEGEERNRGNFPPRFSGRQFPNYSSELNVNALELEDSALYLCASSLVSVEAGGYTFGSGTRLTVV.